This T cell receptor (beta chain) was sequenced during a study of response to subunit inactivated influenza vaccine. Study results and caveats: Authors suggested each seasonal influenza vaccination recruits few new T cells.

This clonotype was detected a few times. Its antigen remains unidentified. This CDR3 spans 14 amino acids. The V end was cut by 3 bases, the J end by 4 bases, with 12 bases between. CDR1 ENHRY and CDR2 SYGVKD come from the germline V gene. TCRdb analysed the RT-PCR reads with MiXCR anew, one entry per CDR3 protein. The repertoire holds fewer than 400,000 distinct CDR3 sequences, with 21% as singletons. This receptor was taken from a man aged 50 to 75 who received an inactivated influenza vaccine. The chain uses TRBV10-3 and TRBJ1-2, with no clear D. The sequenced sample was PBMCs from blood, obtained 21 months after vaccination. The CDR3 here is CAISDQKGLYGYTF. The DNA for the CDR3 is TGTGCCATCAGTGACCAAAAAGGGCTCTATGGCTACACCTTC.